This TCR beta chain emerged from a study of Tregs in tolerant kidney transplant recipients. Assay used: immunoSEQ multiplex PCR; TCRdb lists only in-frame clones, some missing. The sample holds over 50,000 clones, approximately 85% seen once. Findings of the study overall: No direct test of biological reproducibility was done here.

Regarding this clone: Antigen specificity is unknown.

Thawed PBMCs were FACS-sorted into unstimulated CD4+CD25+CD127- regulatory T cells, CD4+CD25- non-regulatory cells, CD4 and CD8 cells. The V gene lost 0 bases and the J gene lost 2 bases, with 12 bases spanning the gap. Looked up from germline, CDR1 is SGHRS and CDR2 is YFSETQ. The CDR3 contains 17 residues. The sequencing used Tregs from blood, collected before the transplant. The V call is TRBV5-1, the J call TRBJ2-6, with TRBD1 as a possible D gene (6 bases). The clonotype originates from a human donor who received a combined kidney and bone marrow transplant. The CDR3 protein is CASSLARGRAGANVLTF. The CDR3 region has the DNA TGCGCCAGCAGCTTGGCCAGGGGCAGGGCTGGGGCCAACGTCCTGACTTTC.